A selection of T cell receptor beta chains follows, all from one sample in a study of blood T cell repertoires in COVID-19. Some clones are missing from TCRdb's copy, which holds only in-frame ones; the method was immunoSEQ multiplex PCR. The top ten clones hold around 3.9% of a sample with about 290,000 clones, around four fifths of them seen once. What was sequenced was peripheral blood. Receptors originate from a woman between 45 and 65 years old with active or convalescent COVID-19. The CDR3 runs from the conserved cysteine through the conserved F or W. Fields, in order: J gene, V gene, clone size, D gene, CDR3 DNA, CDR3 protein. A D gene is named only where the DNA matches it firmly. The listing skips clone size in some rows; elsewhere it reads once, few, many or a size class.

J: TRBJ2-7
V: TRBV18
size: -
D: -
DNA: TGTGCCAGCTCACCACCCGGGGCCTACGAGCAGTACTTC
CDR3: CASSPPGAYEQYF

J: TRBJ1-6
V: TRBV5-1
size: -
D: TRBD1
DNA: TGCGCCAGCAGCTTAATCCCTCCGGGGACAGGTGATAATTCACCCCTCCACTTT
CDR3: CASSLIPPGTGDNSPLHF

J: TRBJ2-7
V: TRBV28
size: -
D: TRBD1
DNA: TGTGCCAGCAGTTCTCCCCAGGGACAGGGGGGAAATGAGCAGTACTTC
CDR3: CASSSPQGQGGNEQYF

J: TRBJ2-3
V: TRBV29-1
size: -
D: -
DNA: TGCAGCGTTAGTTACATCCGCACAGATACGCAGTATTTT
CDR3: CSVSYIRTDTQYF

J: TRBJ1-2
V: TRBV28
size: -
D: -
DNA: TGTGCCAGCAGTTTAAGCCCCTGGGGCTACACCTTC
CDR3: CASSLSPWGYTF

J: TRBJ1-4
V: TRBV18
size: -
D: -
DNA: TGTGCCAGCTCCCCTGACAGCCCGCTTAATGAAAAACTGTTTTTT
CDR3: CASSPDSPLNEKLFF

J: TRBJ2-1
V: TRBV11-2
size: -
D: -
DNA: TGTGCCAGCAGCTCCATAGGGGGAAGCAACTACAATGAGCAGTTCTTC
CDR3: CASSSIGGSNYNEQFF

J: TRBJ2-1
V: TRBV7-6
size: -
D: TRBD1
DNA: TGTGCCAGCAGCTTAGCCCGGGACAGGATCTACAATGAGCAGTTCTTC
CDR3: CASSLARDRIYNEQFF

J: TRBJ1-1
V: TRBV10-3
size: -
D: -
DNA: TGTGCCATCAGCGAGGGAAAGAGGACTGAAGCTTTCTTT
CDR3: CAISEGKRTEAFF

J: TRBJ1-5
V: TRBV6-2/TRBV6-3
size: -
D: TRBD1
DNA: TGTGCCAGCAGTTCCCCGACAGGGGGAGGCGAACAGCCCCAGCATTTT
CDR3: CASSSPTGGGEQPQHF

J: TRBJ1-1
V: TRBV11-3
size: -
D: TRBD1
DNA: TGTGCCAGCAGCCCGACGCCGGGACAGAAAGCTTTCTTT
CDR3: CASSPTPGQKAFF

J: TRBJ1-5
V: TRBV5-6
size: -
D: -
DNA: TGTGCCAGCAGCTTCACAGGGTTGTTAAATCAGCCCCAGCATTTT
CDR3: CASSFTGLLNQPQHF

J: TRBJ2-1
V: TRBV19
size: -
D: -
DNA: TGTGCCAGTAGTATAGTTTTGGGACACTACAATGAGCAGTTCTTC
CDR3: CASSIVLGHYNEQFF

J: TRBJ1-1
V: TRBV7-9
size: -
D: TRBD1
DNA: TGTGCCAGCAGCTTTCGCAGGGGGGATGAAGCTTTCTTT
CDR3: CASSFRRGDEAFF

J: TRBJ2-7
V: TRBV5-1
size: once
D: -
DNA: TGCGCCAGCAGCTTGAACAGGGGGGGCTACGAGCAGTACTTC
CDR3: CASSLNRGGYEQYF

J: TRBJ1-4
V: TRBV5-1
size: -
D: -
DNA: TGCGCCAGCAGCTTGGGGACAGCTACTAATGAAAAACTGTTTTTT
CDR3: CASSLGTATNEKLFF

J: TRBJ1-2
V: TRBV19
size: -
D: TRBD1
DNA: TGTGCCAGTAGTACAATCGGGACAGTCGTCGGCTACACCTTC
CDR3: CASSTIGTVVGYTF

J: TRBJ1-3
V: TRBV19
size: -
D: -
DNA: TGTGCCAGTAGTATCGAACCGAGCTCTGGAAACACCATATATTTT
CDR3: CASSIEPSSGNTIYF

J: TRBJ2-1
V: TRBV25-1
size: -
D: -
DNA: TGTGCCAGCAGTGAATTAGCGGACCAGTTCTTC
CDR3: CASSELADQFF

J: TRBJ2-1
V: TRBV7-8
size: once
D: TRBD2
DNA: TGTGCCAGCAGCGACTCGGGACTAGCGGGAGTCAATGAGCAGTTCTTC
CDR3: CASSDSGLAGVNEQFF

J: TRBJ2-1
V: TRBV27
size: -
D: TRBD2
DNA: TGTGCCAGCAGTTTAGAACTAGCGGCTATCAATGAGCAGTTCTTC
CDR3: CASSLELAAINEQFF

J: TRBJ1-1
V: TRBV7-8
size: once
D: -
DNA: TGTGCCAGCAGCTTAGTCCCGTTCCATCGGGGGAACACTGAAGCTTTCTTT
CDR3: CASSLVPFHRGNTEAFF

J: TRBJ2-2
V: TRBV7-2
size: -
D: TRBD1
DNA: TGTGCCAGCACCTTTTACTCAGGGGGCACCGGGGAGCTGTTTTTT
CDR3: CASTFYSGGTGELFF

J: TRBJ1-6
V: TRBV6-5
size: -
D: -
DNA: TGTGCCAGCAGGGGGCAGGGGAATTCACCCCTCCACTTT
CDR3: CASRGQGNSPLHF

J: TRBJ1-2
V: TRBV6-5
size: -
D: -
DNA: TGTGCCAGCAGTTACTCTTATCGACAGGAGAATGGCTACACCTTC
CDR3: CASSYSYRQENGYTF

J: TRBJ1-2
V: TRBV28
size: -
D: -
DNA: TGTGCCAGCAGTTTAAAACTTCAGGGATCCGTGTGGGGCTACACCTTC
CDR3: CASSLKLQGSVWGYTF

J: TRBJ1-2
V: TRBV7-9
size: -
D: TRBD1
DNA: TGTGCCAGCAGCTTAGGGGGACAGCTACACTATGGCTACACCTTC
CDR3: CASSLGGQLHYGYTF

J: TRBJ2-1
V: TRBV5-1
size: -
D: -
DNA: TGCGCCAGCAGCTTGGACCCCAATTTACAATACAATGAGCAGTTCTTC
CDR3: CASSLDPNLQYNEQFF

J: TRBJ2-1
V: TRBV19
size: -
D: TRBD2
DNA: TGTGCCAGTAGTCCGGGACTAGCGGGCCGGTCCTCTAATGAGCAGTTCTTC
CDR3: CASSPGLAGRSSNEQFF

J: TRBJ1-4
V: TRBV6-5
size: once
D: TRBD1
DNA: TGTGCCAGCAGCGGACCGAGGACAGGGCCTGAAAAACTGTTTTTT
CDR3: CASSGPRTGPEKLFF

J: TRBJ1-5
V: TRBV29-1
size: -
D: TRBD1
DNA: TGCAGCGTCGGACAGGGACAAGAGCCCCAGCATTTT
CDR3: CSVGQGQEPQHF

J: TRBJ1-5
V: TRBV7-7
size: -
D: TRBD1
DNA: TGTGCCAGCAGCCCCAGGGGGAATATCGGGAGCAATCAGCCCCAGCATTTT
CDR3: CASSPRGNIGSNQPQHF

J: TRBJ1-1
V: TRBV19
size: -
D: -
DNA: TGTGCCAGTAGTTTATTACCGGGACTGGTGAACACTGAAGCTTTCTTT
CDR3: CASSLLPGLVNTEAFF

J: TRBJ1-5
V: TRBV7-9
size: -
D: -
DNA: TGTGCCAGCAGCGCAGGCGGATCGGGGGGGAGCAATCAGCCCCAGCATTTT
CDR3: CASSAGGSGGSNQPQHF

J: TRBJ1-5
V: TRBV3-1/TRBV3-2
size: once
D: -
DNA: TGTGCCAGCAGCCAAGATCTAATAAATCAGCCCCAGCATTTT
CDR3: CASSQDLINQPQHF

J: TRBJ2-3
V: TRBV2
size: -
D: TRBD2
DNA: TGTGCCAGCACGACTAGCCCGACAGATACGCAGTATTTT
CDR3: CASTTSPTDTQYF

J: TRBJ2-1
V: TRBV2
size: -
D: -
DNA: TGTGCCAGCAGCTATACCCCATACCAACAGTTCTTC
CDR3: CASSYTPYQQFF

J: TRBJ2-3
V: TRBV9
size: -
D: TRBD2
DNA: TGTGCCAGCAGCGTAGCTAGCGGGAGTTGGGCAGATACGCAGTATTTT
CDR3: CASSVASGSWADTQYF

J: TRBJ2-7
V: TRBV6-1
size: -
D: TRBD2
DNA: TGTGCCAGCAGTGAAGCCGGGACTAGCGGTTACGAGCAGTACTTC
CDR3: CASSEAGTSGYEQYF

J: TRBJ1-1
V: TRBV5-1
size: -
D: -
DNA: TGCGCCAGCAGCTTAAAATTTCGGGACACCGCCGCTTTCTTT
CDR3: CASSLKFRDTAAFF

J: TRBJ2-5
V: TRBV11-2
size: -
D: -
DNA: TGTGCCAGCAGCCTGGGGCGGCAAGAGACCCAGTACTTC
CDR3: CASSLGRQETQYF

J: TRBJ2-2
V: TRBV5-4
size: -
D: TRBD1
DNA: TGTGCCAGCAGCTTTATCCGGGACAGGGGTCGCACCGGGGAGCTGTTTTTT
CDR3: CASSFIRDRGRTGELFF

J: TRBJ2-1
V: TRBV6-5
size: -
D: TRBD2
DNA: TGTGCCAGCAGTTCCTCGACTAGCGGGACTCGCAATGAGCAGTTCTTC
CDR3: CASSSSTSGTRNEQFF

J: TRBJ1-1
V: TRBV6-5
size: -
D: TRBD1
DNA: TGTGCCAGCAGTTTCTCCGGGACAGGGACTGAAGCTTTCTTT
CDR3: CASSFSGTGTEAFF

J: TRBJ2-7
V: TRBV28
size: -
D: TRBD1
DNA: TGTGCCAGCGCCACGACAGGGGGAGGATCCTACGAGCAGTACTTC
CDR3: CASATTGGGSYEQYF

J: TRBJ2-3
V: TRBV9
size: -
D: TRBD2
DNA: TGTGCCAGCAGCGCGGGGACTAGCGGCACAGATACGCAGTATTTT
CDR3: CASSAGTSGTDTQYF

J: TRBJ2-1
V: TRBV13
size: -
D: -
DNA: TGTGCCAGCAGCTTACGGGTCGGGAACGACAATGAGCAGTTCTTC
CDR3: CASSLRVGNDNEQFF

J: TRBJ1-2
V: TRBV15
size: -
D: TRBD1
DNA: TGTGCCACCAGCGGGAATCGACAGGGGGCTTACTATGGCTACACCTTC
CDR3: CATSGNRQGAYYGYTF

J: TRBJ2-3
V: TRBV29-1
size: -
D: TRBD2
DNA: TGCAGCGTTTCGGGGGGTCGAGCCCGTCCTAGCGCAGATACGCAGTATTTT
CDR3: CSVSGGRARPSADTQYF

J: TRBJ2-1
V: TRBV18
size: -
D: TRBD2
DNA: TGTGCCAGCTCAGGATCCACCAGCGGGAAGGGTGAGCAGTTCTTC
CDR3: CASSGSTSGKGEQFF

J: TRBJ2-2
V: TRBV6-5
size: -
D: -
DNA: TGTGCCAGCAGTTTACTTACCGGGGAGCTGTTTTTT
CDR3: CASSLLTGELFF

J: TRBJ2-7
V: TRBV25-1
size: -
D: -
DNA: TGTGCCAGCAGTGAAGGGTGGCGGGATACCTACGAGCAGTACTTC
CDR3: CASSEGWRDTYEQYF

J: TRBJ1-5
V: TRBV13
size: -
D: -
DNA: TGTGCCAGCAGCTTGGGCAGGGAGGTGGATCAGCCCCAGCATTTT
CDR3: CASSLGREVDQPQHF